This entry lists 25 T cell receptor beta chains sequenced from one sample in a study of blood T cell repertoires in COVID-19. Libraries were prepared by immunoSEQ multiplex PCR; TCRdb keeps only in-frame clonotypes and omits some of them. The profile shows under 500,000 clones, about 85% of them singletons. The sequencing sample was made of PBMCs or T cells enriched from blood (not recorded which). Receptors were obtained from a woman between 18 and 29 years old with acute COVID-19.

The chain has TRBV28 and TRBJ1-5; 7 positions match TRBD1. Germline assignment: CDR1 MDHEN and CDR2 SYDVKM. The CDR3 has 18 amino acids. Trimming cost V 4 bases and J 5 bases; bases outside gene matches: 17. CDR3 amino acids: CASSSDSLSTGWDQPQHF. DNA of the CDR3: TGTGCCAGCAGTTCCGATTCCCTTTCGACAGGGTGGGATCAGCCCCAGCATTTT.

The J gene is TRBJ1-4, the V gene TRBV2; D is possibly TRBD1 (5 bases). CDR3 length: 10 residues. Trimming removed 7 bases at V and 8 bases at J, with 5 bases between. CDR1 SNHLY and CDR2 FYNNEI come from the germline V gene. For the CDR3, the DNA is TGTGCCAGCAAGGGGGAAAAACTGTTTTTT. It specifies CASKGEKLFF.

The chain is built from TRBV19 and TRBJ2-3; the match to TRBD1 covers 7 bases. The CDR3 sequence is 15 residues long. The ends lost 5 bases at V and 4 bases at J; junction bases unmatched: 9. Germline loops: CDR1 LNHDA, CDR2 SQIVND (reference sequence). CDR3 bases: TGTGCCAGTAGTCGAGACAGGGTGTTGGCAGATACGCAGTATTTT. This codes for CASSRDRVLADTQYF.

The rearrangement links TRBV19 to TRBJ1-1, with D possibly matching TRBD1 (6 bases). The germline CDR1 and CDR2 sequences are LNHDA and SQIVND (reference sequence). Trimming pared 8 bases from V and 4 bases from J, leaving 20 bases between. The CDR3 extends over 15 amino acids. CDR3 amino acids: CASGWTATFPTEAFF. The CDR3 nucleotides are TGTGCCAGTGGATGGACAGCTACCTTTCCCACTGAAGCTTTCTTT. Based on the CDR3 plus reference TRBV19 and TRBJ1-1, the full variable domain is DGGITQSPKYLFRKEGQNVTLSCEQNLNHDAMYWYRQDPGQGLRLIYYSQIVNDFQKGDIAEGYSVSREKKESFPLTVTSAQKNPTAFYLCASGWTATFPTEAFFGQGTRLTVV.

This clone has only one observation. V and J are TRBV19 and TRBJ1-2; D possibly corresponds to TRBD1 (5 bases). This CDR3 has 14 residues. Trimming shortened V by 3 bases and J by 6 bases, and 14 bases separated the two germline ends. Germline CDR1 and CDR2: LNHDA and SQIVND (reference sequence). CDR3: CASSIAGYADGYTF. Here the CDR3 DNA reads TGTGCCAGTAGTATCGCAGGGTACGCGGATGGCTACACCTTC.

In DNA, the CDR3 is TGTGCCAGCAGTTACTCCTCAGGGGGAAGGCATCAGCCCCAGCATTTT. Its translation is CASSYSSGGRHQPQHF. This chain uses TRBV6-2 or TRBV6-3 with TRBJ1-5; TRBD1 agrees at 7 bases. V shed 0 bases, J shed 5 bases, and the junction held 7 bases outside the gene matches. The CDR3 is 16 amino acids. Germline-derived CDR1 and CDR2 are MNHEY and SVGEGT.

The J gene is TRBJ1-5, the V gene TRBV19, with TRBD1 identical over 7 bases. This CDR3 has 14 residues. Losses at the gene ends were 4 bases for V and 1 base for J; bases not matched to a gene: 1. From germline, CDR1 is LNHDA and CDR2 SQIVND (reference sequence). Written as DNA, the CDR3 is TGTGCCAGTAGTACACAGGGGAGCAATCAGCCCCAGCATTTT. Amino acid sequence: CASSTQGSNQPQHF.

The V and J genes are TRBV7-2 and TRBJ1-1, with D possibly matching TRBD1 (5 bases). The ends were cut back, 5 bases at V and 1 base at J, with 11 bases in the middle. The CDR3 is made up of 14 amino acids. Looked up from germline, CDR1 is SGHTA and CDR2 is FQGNSA. The DNA for the CDR3 is TGTGCCAGCAGCAACCCGGGGGGGAACACTGAAGCTTTCTTT. Protein product: CASSNPGGNTEAFF.

This chain joins TRBV25-1 and TRBJ1-2; D possibly corresponds to TRBD1 (5 bases). CDR1 MGHDK and CDR2 SYGVNS come from the germline V gene. The CDR3 totals 14 residues. The ends were cut back, 2 bases at V and 2 bases at J, with 9 bases in the middle. CDR3 coding DNA: TGTGCCAGCAGTGAACCGGACAAGAACTATGGCTACACCTTC. Translation: CASSEPDKNYGYTF.

This clone was detected once. The chain carries TRBV5-1 and TRBJ2-7, with 11 positions matching TRBD2. CDR3 length: 16 residues. Trimming at V came to 4 bases and at J to 5 bases, leaving 11 bases not matched to a gene. Germline CDR1 and CDR2: SGHRS and YFSETQ. CDR3 protein: CASSPLAGGPSDEQYF. The DNA of the CDR3 is TGCGCCAGCAGCCCGTTAGCGGGGGGGCCTTCAGACGAGCAGTACTTC.

The chain couples TRBV9 to TRBJ2-2, with D tentatively TRBD1 (6 bases). In germline, CDR1 is SGDLS, CDR2 YYNGEE. Trimming shortened V by 5 bases and J by 3 bases, and 11 bases separated the two germline ends. The CDR3 spans 14 residues. As DNA, the CDR3 is TGTGCCAGCAGGGGGTCAGGGGACACCGGGGAGCTGTTTTTT. It yields the protein CASRGSGDTGELFF.

The rearrangement joins TRBV29-1 to TRBJ1-4, with 7 nucleotides matching TRBD1. Germline CDR1 reads SQVTM; CDR2 reads ANQGSEA. The CDR3 is made up of 13 amino acids. J was trimmed by 14 bases and V by 3 bases; bases with no gene match: 12. The CDR3 spells CSVEGQTQLKLFF. CDR3 coding DNA: TGCAGCGTTGAGGGACAGACGCAACTAAAGCTGTTTTTT.

V is TRBV27 and J is TRBJ1-2, with D unclear. This CDR3 has 15 amino acids. Germline CDR1 and CDR2: MNHEY and SMNVEV (reference sequence). V was clipped by 5 bases and J by 0 bases, with 13 bases between them. The CDR3, as DNA: TGTGCCAGCAGTCCCGGACTCGAATCTAACTATGGCTACACCTTC. This sequence encodes CASSPGLESNYGYTF.

This clone was recorded many times. This sequence joins TRBV3-1 (or the pseudogene TRBV3-2) and TRBJ2-5; no reliable D call. Germline-derived CDR1 and CDR2 are LGHDT and YNNKEL (reference sequence). V was trimmed by 0 bases and J by 4 bases, leaving 3 bases between them. The CDR3 loop spans 12 amino acids. The CDR3 loop reads CASSQERETQYF. The CDR3 DNA is TGTGCCAGCAGCCAAGAGAGAGAGACCCAGTACTTC.

Points on this clone: Other DNA sequences within the sample encode an identical CDR3. The chain carries TRBV6-5 and TRBJ2-7; 9 nucleotides agree with TRBD1. The germline gives CDR1 MNHEY, CDR2 SVGAGI. The CDR3 is made up of 14 amino acids. The V segment lost 5 bases and the J segment 1 base; nucleotides outside the gene matches: 3. The CDR3: CASSTGTGSYEQYF. The CDR3 nucleotides read TGTGCCAGCAGTACCGGGACAGGGTCCTACGAGCAGTACTTC.

This chain connects TRBV5-1 to TRBJ1-3; D ambiguous. Germline values: CDR1 SGHRS, CDR2 YFSETQ. Trimming left V 4 bases short and J 4 bases short, with 6 bases between. The CDR3 covers 12 residues. The CDR3 spells CASSPSGNTIYF. The CDR3 region has the DNA TGCGCCAGCAGCCCCTCCGGAAACACCATATATTTT.

This chain connects TRBV28 to TRBJ2-3, with TRBD1 identical over 11 bases. Germline values: CDR1 MDHEN, CDR2 SYDVKM. The CDR3 is 15 residues long. The trim removed 6 bases at V and 6 bases at J, leaving 8 bases unmatched. Written as DNA, the CDR3 is TGTGCCAGCAGCCCCGCCGGGACAGGGGGGGATACGCAGTATTTT. It is translated as CASSPAGTGGDTQYF.

V and J are TRBV20-1 and TRBJ1-2, with D maybe TRBD1 (5 bases). The germline gives CDR1 DFQATT, CDR2 SNEGSKA (reference sequence). The CDR3 spans 15 residues. V lost 3 bases and J 0 bases, leaving 14 bases between the germline ends. The DNA of the CDR3 is TGCAGTGCTAGTGTCGCAGGACAATCTAACTATGGCTACACCTTC. The encoded protein is CSASVAGQSNYGYTF.

This chain uses TRBV18 with TRBJ1-2; 12 nucleotides line up with TRBD1. Unmatched junction bases numbered 4, after V lost 0 bases and J lost 8 bases. The CDR3 sequence is 15 residues long. Germline V gene data show CDR1 as KGHSH and CDR2 as LQKENI. The CDR3 spells CASSPPGQGAWGYTF. CDR3 nucleotides: TGTGCCAGCTCACCACCGGGACAGGGGGCTTGGGGCTACACCTTC.

This CDR3 is CASSYSRDRGNTEAFF. CDR3 nucleotide sequence: TGTGCCAGCAGTTACTCGAGGGACAGGGGTAACACTGAAGCTTTCTTT. The J gene is TRBJ1-1, the V gene TRBV6-5, with 10 bases fitting TRBD1. The CDR3 totals 16 residues. The ends lost 0 bases at V and 2 bases at J; junction bases unmatched: 3. The germline gives CDR1 MNHEY, CDR2 SVGAGI.

This chain uses TRBV5-1 with TRBJ2-4; 15 bases match TRBD2. There are 21 residues in the CDR3. Trimming cost V 4 bases and J 2 bases; bases outside gene matches: 16. The germline CDR1 and CDR2 sequences are SGHRS and YFSETQ. The CDR3, as DNA: TGCGCCAGCAGCCTCGTACCGGGACTAGCGGGAGGTACTCCAACCAAAAACATTCAGTACTTC. Protein: CASSLVPGLAGGTPTKNIQYF.

The J gene is TRBJ2-7, the V gene TRBV5-1; 7 nucleotides align to TRBD1. The ends lost 0 bases at V and 4 bases at J; junction bases unmatched: 7. Germline V gene lookup returns CDR1 SGHRS and CDR2 YFSETQ. This CDR3 comprises 15 residues. CDR3 sequence (DNA): TGCGCCAGCAGCTTGGTACAGGGGAAAGGATACGAGCAGTACTTC. Translated: CASSLVQGKGYEQYF.

This chain uses TRBV2 with TRBJ1-1; the D gene is possibly TRBD1 (5 bases). V shed 3 bases and J shed 0 bases, with 11 bases lying between them. This CDR3 has 15 residues. Germline-derived CDR1 and CDR2 are SNHLY and FYNNEI. DNA for the CDR3: TGTGCCAGCAGTGATTCAGGGAATATGAACACTGAAGCTTTCTTT. As protein: CASSDSGNMNTEAFF.

The rearrangement links TRBV12-5 to TRBJ1-2; maybe TRBD1 (5 bases). The CDR3 extends over 12 amino acids. The V and J ends lost 6 bases and 2 bases respectively, with 7 bases between them. CDR1 is LGHNT and CDR2 is FRNRAP in the germline V gene. The CDR3 coding sequence is TGTGCTAGTGGGACAGTCAACTATGGCTACACCTTC. It specifies CASGTVNYGYTF.

The chain combines TRBV10-2 with TRBJ2-7, with 8 bases matching TRBD2. CDR3 size: 14 residues. Germline V lookup: CDR1 WSHSY, CDR2 SAAADI. The junction had 6 bases not matched to a gene; V was cut back by 6 bases and J by 2 bases. Here the CDR3 DNA reads TGCGCCAGCAGCCGTAGCGGGGCCGCCTACGAGCAGTACTTC. Protein: CASSRSGAAYEQYF.